One sample yielded the 28 T cell receptor beta chains listed below, sequenced in a study of tumor and adjacent non-tumor tissue in lung cancer. A modified ARM-PCR protocol with three rounds of nested PCR amplified TCRbeta. A single record per CDR3 protein comes from TCRdb applying MiXCR to the multiplex PCR reads. Of under 150,000 distinct CDR3 sequences listed, 55% to 75% are singletons. No cell sorting was done before RNA was extracted from the tissue. Sample: lung tumor tissue. These receptors all come from a man aged 25-45 years with non-small cell lung cancer.

A note on this clonotype: This may arise from a read error, as a much more abundant clone is one base away. The V gene is TRBV6-5, the J gene TRBJ2-3, with D unresolved. Germline V gene sequence: CDR1 MNHEY, CDR2 SVGAGI. The CDR3 contains 14 residues. The CDR3 region is CASNYSPLEDAQYF. The CDR3 DNA reads as TGTGCCAGCAATTACTCCCCGCTAGAGGATGCGCAGTATTTT.

This clonotype is labeled as medium-sized. The V gene is TRBV7-3, the J gene TRBJ1-2; D gene unclear. CDR1 SGHTA and CDR2 FQGTGA come from the germline V gene. V lost 0 bases and J 7 bases, leaving 15 bases between the germline ends. This CDR3 has 15 amino acids. The CDR3 region has the DNA TGTGCCAGCAGCTTAACCGGCGGTGTCCTGGGTGGCTACACCTTC. This codes for CASSLTGGVLGGYTF.

As for this clonotype: A read error may be the cause here, since a much bigger clone is one base away. V is TRBV29-1 and J is TRBJ1-4; D perhaps matches TRBD1 (6 bases). The V and J ends lost 6 bases and 4 bases respectively, with 12 bases between them. This CDR3 spans 13 amino acids. Germline V CDR1 and CDR2: SQVTM, ANQGSEA. CDR3 region: CSVQGRGNEKLFF. The CDR3 bases are TGCAGCGTCCAGGGGCGGGGTAATGAAAAACTGTTTTTT.

In regard to this clonotype: A much larger clone is a single base away; this may be a read error. The genes are TRBV4-2 and TRBJ1-6; TRBD1 matches 7 bases. Germline-derived CDR1 and CDR2 are LGHNA and YNFKEQ. The CDR3 sequence is 17 residues long. DNA for the CDR3: TGTACCAGCAGCCAAGTTCAGACAGGGAATGTATATTCACCCCTCCACTTT. Encoded protein: CTSSQVQTGNVYSPLHF.

Ten or more counts support this clonotype. The CDR3 sequence: CASSHRIFSYNSPLHF. In DNA form, the CDR3 reads TGTGCCAGCAGCCATCGGATATTCTCCTATAATTCACCCCTCCACTTT. The J gene is TRBJ1-6, the V gene TRBV14; no firm D call. The CDR3 spans 16 residues. V was pared by 3 bases and J by 0 bases, with 9 bases between. CDR1 and CDR2 (germline): SGHDN, FVKESK.

This clonotype has only one observation. One end of the junction fails to match germline, which may point to a read error. V gene TRBV24-1 combines with J gene TRBJ2-4; D might be TRBD2 (7 bases). CDR1 and CDR2 from the germline V gene are KGHDR and SFDVKD. The CDR3 consists of 14 residues. CDR3 DNA sequence: TGTGCCATCAGTGCGGGGGCGCAAGGGGACATTCAGTACTTC. Its protein is CAISAGAQGDIQYF.

This clonotype showed up many times. V is TRBV6-5 and J is TRBJ1-2; D is uncertain. V was cut by 2 bases and J by 2 bases, with 12 bases left in between. CDR1 and CDR2 (germline): MNHEY, SVGAGI. This CDR3 region has 15 residues. CDR3 residues: CASSYGVPTNYGYTF. The CDR3 DNA is TGTGCCAGCAGTTACGGGGTCCCCACGAACTATGGCTACACCTTC.

This clonotype was detected a few times. This may be a read error: a much more frequent sequence differs by one nucleotide. The chain has TRBV20-1 and TRBJ2-1, with TRBD2 matching 8 bases. The CDR3 has 16 amino acids. The trim removed 5 bases at V and 10 bases at J, leaving 19 bases unmatched. The V gene's germline CDR1 is DFQATT and CDR2 SNEGSKA (reference sequence). The CDR3 sequence: CSALDTLTSERGEQFF. In DNA, the CDR3 is TGCAGTGCTTTAGATACGCTGACTAGCGAGAGAGGAGAGCAGTTCTTC.

Regarding this clonotype: Just one base apart from a much larger clone, this may be a read error. The J gene is TRBJ2-1, the V gene TRBV20-1, with TRBD2 matching 9 bases. The CDR3 extends over 15 amino acids. The junction had 11 bases not matched to a gene; V was cut back by 7 bases and J by 4 bases. CDR1 DFQATT and CDR2 SNEGSKA come from the germline V gene (reference sequence). The CDR3 DNA reads as TGCAGTGTTTCCTCCGGGACTAGCAGATACAATGAGCAGTTCTTC. The encoded protein is CSVSSGTSRYNEQFF.

This clonotype was seen more than once but under ten times. This clone may be a read error of a much larger clone one base away. The chain has TRBV10-3 and TRBJ2-7, with 8 bases matching TRBD2. The CDR3 covers 15 residues. Germline values: CDR1 ENHRY, CDR2 SYGVKD. The V segment lost 4 bases and the J segment 2 bases; nucleotides outside the gene matches: 7. DNA for the CDR3: TGTGCCATCAGTGGTAGTAGCGGGGCAGCCTACGAGCAGTACTTC. This sequence encodes CAISGSSGAAYEQYF.

CDR3 bases: TGCAGTGCTAGATCCGGAGGTGGGGAGACCCAGTACTTC. It codes for CSARSGGGETQYF. This chain joins TRBV20-1 and TRBJ2-5; D is possibly TRBD2 (5 bases). The CDR3 covers 13 residues. CDR1 and CDR2 from the germline V gene are DFQATT and SNEGSKA (reference sequence). Trimming cost V 2 bases and J 5 bases, with 12 bases left between them.

A word on this clonotype: Without the conserved terminal phenylalanine or tryptophan, this CDR3 likely stems from a read error. V gene TRBV29-1 combines with J gene TRBJ1-2; TRBD1 is a possible D gene (6 bases). The CDR3 has 11 residues. V lost 7 bases to trimming and J lost 8 bases, with 14 bases between them. CDR1 SQVTM and CDR2 ANQGSEA come from the germline V gene. In DNA form, the CDR3 reads TGCAGCGGGGGTGACAGGTACGGCTACACCCTC. The encoded protein is CSGGDRYGYTL.

This CDR3 reads CSARVFVSSQYF. For the CDR3, the DNA is TGCAGTGCTAGAGTATTCGTGAGTTCTCAGTACTTC. The V call is TRBV20-1, the J call TRBJ2-7; D is unclear. This CDR3 has 12 residues. Germline CDR1 reads DFQATT; CDR2 reads SNEGSKA (reference sequence). V was clipped by 1 base and J by 10 bases, with 14 bases between them.

This clonotype was recorded only once. This sequence may be a read error, since a much larger clone differs from it by one base. The chain links TRBV10-3 to TRBJ1-1; D gene uncertain. This CDR3 contains 10 residues. The ends were cut back, 11 bases at V and 3 bases at J, with 7 bases in the middle. The V gene's germline CDR1 is ENHRY and CDR2 SYGVKD. The CDR3 protein is CAVGDTEAFF. Here the CDR3 DNA reads TGTGCCGTCGGGGACACTGAAGCTTTCTTT.

This clonotype was seen many times. The rearrangement links TRBV5-4 to TRBJ2-5; D gene ambiguous. Between the trimmed V and J ends, which lost 2 bases and 2 bases, there was a span of 4 bases. Germline V lookup: CDR1 SGHNT, CDR2 YYREEE (reference sequence). This CDR3 has 12 amino acids. CDR3 amino acids: CASSFSQETQYF. CDR3 in DNA: TGTGCCAGCAGCTTCTCTCAAGAGACCCAGTACTTC.

Details on this clonotype: Just one base apart from a much larger clone, this may be a read error. V gene TRBV20-1 combines with J gene TRBJ1-1; D possibly corresponds to TRBD1 (5 bases). V was shortened by 6 bases and J by 7 bases, with 21 bases between the two germline ends. This CDR3 contains 14 residues. Germline CDR1 is DFQATT and CDR2 is SNEGSKA (reference sequence). The CDR3 bases are TGCAGTGCCCGCCGCCTAGGGTTGGACATTGAAGCTTTCTTT. It yields the protein CSARRLGLDIEAFF.

In its sample, this clonotype was seen many times. The chain joins TRBV12-3 or TRBV12-4 to TRBJ2-2; D is undetermined. CDR3 length equals 12 residues. The ends were cut back, 6 bases at V and 5 bases at J, with 7 bases in the middle. The CDR3 reads CASRPRTGELFF. DNA for the CDR3: TGTGCCAGCAGACCAAGGACCGGGGAGCTGTTTTTT.

The J gene is TRBJ1-2, the V gene TRBV13; D may be TRBD1 (5 bases). Germline V CDR1 and CDR2: PRHDT, FYEKMQ (reference sequence). The CDR3 covers 15 residues. V lost 5 bases, J lost 3 bases, and 16 bases lay in between. The CDR3: CASSPRDGPYYGYTF. The CDR3 nucleotides read TGTGCCAGCAGCCCCCGGGACGGACCCTACTATGGCTACACCTTC.

A remark on this clonotype: The CDR3 does not end in the conserved phenylalanine or tryptophan, so this is likely a read error. This chain joins TRBV20-1 and TRBJ2-1; no clear D. Between the trimmed V and J ends, which lost 6 bases and 0 bases, there was a span of 12 bases. The length of the CDR3 is 14 residues. Germline V lookup: CDR1 DFQATT, CDR2 SNEGSKA (reference sequence). For the CDR3, the DNA is TGCAGTGCCAAGATTGTCAGCTCCTACAATGAGCAGTTCTAC. This translates into CSAKIVSSYNEQFY.

As regards this clonotype: At one end, the junction sequence differs from germline, possibly due to a read error. The V gene is TRBV5-4, the J gene TRBJ2-5; either TRBD1 or TRBD2 may fit D (5 bases each). There are 12 residues in the CDR3. The germline CDR1 and CDR2 sequences are SGHNT and YYREEE (reference sequence). The CDR3 protein is CTSSGDRETQYF. The CDR3, as DNA: TGTACCAGCAGCGGTGACAGAGAGACCCAGTACTTC.

This clonotype has a handful of counts. The chain uses TRBV19 and TRBJ2-1; no definite D call. V gave up 5 bases and J gave up 5 bases, with 16 bases separating them. Germline CDR1 is LNHDA and CDR2 is SQIVND (reference sequence). CDR3 length: 15 amino acids. This CDR3 is CASSPVGRGNNEQFF. The CDR3 region has the DNA TGTGCCAGTAGTCCCGTAGGTCGTGGAAACAATGAGCAGTTCTTC.

With regard to this clonotype: A much bigger clone sits one base away, suggesting this may be a read error. The rearrangement joins TRBV29-1 to TRBJ1-6, with no clear D. This CDR3 region has 14 residues. Germline CDR1 is SQVTM and CDR2 is ANQGSEA. The CDR3 DNA follows: TGCAGCGTCGCTGAGGCATTCGGGTATTCACCCCTCCTCTTT. Protein sequence: CSVAEAFGYSPLLF.

As for this clonotype: A much larger clone lies a single base off, so this may be a read error. The V gene is TRBV6-5, the J gene TRBJ1-1, with TRBD1 identical over 9 bases. CDR1 is MNHEY, CDR2 SVGAGI, per germline. The CDR3 covers 15 residues. V lost 5 bases, J lost 10 bases, and 14 bases stayed unmatched. The CDR3, as DNA: TGTGCCAGCAGTCCGGGACAGGGATTTCCCGGGCGAGCTTTCTTT. Amino acids: CASSPGQGFPGRAFF.

This clonotype was found a few times. J is TRBJ1-1 and V is TRBV13; perhaps TRBD1 as D (5 bases). The V and J ends lost 5 bases and 1 base respectively, with 11 bases between them. This CDR3 has 14 amino acids. From germline, CDR1 is PRHDT and CDR2 FYEKMQ (reference sequence). The chain's CDR3 is CASSVRVGNTEAFF. CDR3 DNA sequence: TGTGCCAGCAGCGTCAGGGTTGGGAACACTGAAGCTTTCTTT.

A word on this clonotype: One end of the junction is discordant with germline, which a read error may explain. V is TRBV20-1 and J is TRBJ1-3; D remains unclear. The CDR3 spans 14 residues. Germline lookup yields CDR1 DFQATT and CDR2 SNEGSKA (reference sequence). In DNA form, the CDR3 reads TGCGGTGCCAGAGAGGCGAGCTCTGGAAACACCATATATTTT. This encodes CGAREASSGNTIYF.

Comment on this clonotype: A much larger clone differs from this one at a single base, so this may be a read error. The chain employs TRBV20-1 and TRBJ2-1; TRBD1 aligns across 10 bases. The CDR3 is 16 amino acids. Germline V gene sequence: CDR1 DFQATT, CDR2 SNEGSKA (reference sequence). Trimming cost V 8 bases and J 6 bases; bases outside gene matches: 16. In DNA form, the CDR3 reads TGCAGTTCCTTGAGATCCGACAGGGGGCGCGTCAATGAGCAGTTCTTC. It yields the protein CSSLRSDRGRVNEQFF.

This clonotype has only one observation. One base away lies a much larger clone, so this may be a sequencing read error. The V gene is TRBV6-5, the J gene TRBJ2-1; no definite D call. The V gene's germline CDR1 is MNHEY and CDR2 SVGAGI. The V end lost 6 bases, the J end lost 0 bases, and 12 bases lay between the germline ends. This CDR3 comprises 15 residues. CDR3 nucleotides: TGTGCCAGCAGACCTCGTCCCAGCTCCTACAATGAGCAGTTCTTC. This encodes CASRPRPSSYNEQFF.

Regarding this clonotype: A much larger clone lies a single base off, so this may be a read error. V is TRBV6-2 or TRBV6-3 and J is TRBJ2-2; 9 nucleotides align to TRBD1. Germline CDR1 and CDR2: MNHEY and SVGEGT. V gave up 5 bases and J gave up 6 bases; unmatched junction bases: 4. CDR3 length: 14 residues. The CDR3 here is CASSKGTGPGELFF. The CDR3 DNA follows: TGTGCCAGCAGTAAAGGGACAGGGCCCGGGGAGCTGTTTTTT.